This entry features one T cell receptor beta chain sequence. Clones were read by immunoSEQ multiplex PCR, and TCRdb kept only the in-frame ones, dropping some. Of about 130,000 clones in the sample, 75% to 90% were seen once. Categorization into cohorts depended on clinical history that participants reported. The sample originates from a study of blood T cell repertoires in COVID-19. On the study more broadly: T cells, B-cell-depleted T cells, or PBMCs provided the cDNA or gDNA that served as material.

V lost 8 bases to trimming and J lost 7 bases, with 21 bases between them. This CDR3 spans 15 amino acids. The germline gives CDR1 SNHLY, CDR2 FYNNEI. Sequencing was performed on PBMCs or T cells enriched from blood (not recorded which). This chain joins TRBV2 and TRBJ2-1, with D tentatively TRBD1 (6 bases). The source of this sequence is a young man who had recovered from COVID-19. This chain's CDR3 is CASGVSGAKGNEQFF. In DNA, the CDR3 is TGTGCCAGCGGGGTTTCAGGGGCCAAGGGGAATGAGCAGTTCTTC.